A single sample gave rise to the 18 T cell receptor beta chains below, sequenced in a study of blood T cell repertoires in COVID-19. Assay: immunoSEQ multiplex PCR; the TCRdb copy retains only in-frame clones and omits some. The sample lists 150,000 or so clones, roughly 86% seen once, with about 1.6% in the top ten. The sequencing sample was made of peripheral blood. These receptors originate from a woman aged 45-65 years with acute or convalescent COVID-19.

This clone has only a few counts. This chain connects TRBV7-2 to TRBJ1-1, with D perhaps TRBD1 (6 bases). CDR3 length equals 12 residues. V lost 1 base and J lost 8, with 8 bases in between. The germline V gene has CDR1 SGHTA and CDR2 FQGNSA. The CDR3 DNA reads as TGTGCCAGCAGCTTAGATCAGGGGGAAGCTTTCTTT. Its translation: CASSLDQGEAFF.

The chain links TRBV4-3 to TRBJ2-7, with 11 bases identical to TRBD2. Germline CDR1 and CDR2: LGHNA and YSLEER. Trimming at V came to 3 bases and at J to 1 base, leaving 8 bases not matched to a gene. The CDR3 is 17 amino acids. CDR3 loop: CASSHNLAGGHSYEQYF. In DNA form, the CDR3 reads TGCGCCAGCAGCCACAACCTAGCGGGAGGCCATTCCTACGAGCAGTACTTC.

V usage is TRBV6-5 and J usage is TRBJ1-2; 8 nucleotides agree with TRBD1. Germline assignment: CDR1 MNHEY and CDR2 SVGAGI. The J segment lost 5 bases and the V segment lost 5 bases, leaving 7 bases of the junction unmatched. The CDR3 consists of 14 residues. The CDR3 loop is CASSPGQASYGYTF. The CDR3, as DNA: TGTGCCAGCAGTCCGGGACAGGCCAGTTATGGCTACACCTTC.

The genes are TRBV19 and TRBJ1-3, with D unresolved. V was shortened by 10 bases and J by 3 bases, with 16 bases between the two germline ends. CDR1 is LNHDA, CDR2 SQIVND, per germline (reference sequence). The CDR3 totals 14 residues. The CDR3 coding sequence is TGTGCCACCACGACCCGAAGGAGTGGAAACACCATATATTTT. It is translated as CATTTRRSGNTIYF.

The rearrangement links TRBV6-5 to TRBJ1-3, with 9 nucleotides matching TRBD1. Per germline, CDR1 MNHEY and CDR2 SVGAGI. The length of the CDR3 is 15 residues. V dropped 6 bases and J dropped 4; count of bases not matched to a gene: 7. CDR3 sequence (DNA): TGTGCCAGCAGGGCCACCGGGACAGGGGGAAACACCATATATTTT. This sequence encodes CASRATGTGGNTIYF.

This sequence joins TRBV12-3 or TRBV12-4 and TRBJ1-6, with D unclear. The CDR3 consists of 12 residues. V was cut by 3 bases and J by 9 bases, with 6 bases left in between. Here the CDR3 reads CASSLSGSPLHF. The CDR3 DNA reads TGTGCCAGCAGTTTGAGTGGTTCACCCCTCCACTTT.

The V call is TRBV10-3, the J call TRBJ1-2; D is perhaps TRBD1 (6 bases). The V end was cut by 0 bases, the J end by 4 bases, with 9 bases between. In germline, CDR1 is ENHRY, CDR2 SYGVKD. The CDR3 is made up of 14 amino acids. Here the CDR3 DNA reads TGTGCCATCAGTGAGTCCCGGACAGCCTATGGCTACACCTTC. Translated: CAISESRTAYGYTF.

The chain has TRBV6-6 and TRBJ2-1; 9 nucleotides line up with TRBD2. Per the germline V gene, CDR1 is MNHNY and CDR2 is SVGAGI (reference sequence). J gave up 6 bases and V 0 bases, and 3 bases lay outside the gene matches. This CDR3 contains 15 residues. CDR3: CASSYSRLAANEQFF. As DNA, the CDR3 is TGTGCCAGCAGTTACTCGCGACTAGCGGCCAATGAGCAGTTCTTC.

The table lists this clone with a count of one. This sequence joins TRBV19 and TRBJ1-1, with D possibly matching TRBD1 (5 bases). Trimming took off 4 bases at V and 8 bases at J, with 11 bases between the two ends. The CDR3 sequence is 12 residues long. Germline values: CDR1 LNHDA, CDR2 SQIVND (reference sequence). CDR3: CASSKGLEEAFF. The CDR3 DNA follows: TGTGCCAGTAGTAAGGGGCTTGAAGAAGCTTTCTTT.

For the CDR3, the DNA is TGTGCCTGGAGTGTACTCGAGGGCCCTGAAGCTTTCTTT. Amino acids: CAWSVLEGPEAFF. The gene calls are TRBV30 and TRBJ1-1, with D unclear. Deletions cut 0 bases from V and 6 bases from J, with 11 bases between. The length of the CDR3 is 13 residues. Germline assignment: CDR1 GTSNPN and CDR2 SVGIG (reference sequence).

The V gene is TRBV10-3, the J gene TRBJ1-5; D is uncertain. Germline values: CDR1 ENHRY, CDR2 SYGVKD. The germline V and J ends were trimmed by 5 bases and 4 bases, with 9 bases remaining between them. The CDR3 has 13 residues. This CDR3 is CAISQQKNQPQHF. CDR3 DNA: TGTGCCATCAGTCAACAGAAGAATCAGCCCCAGCATTTT.

The CDR3 DNA is TGTGCCAGCAGCGCCGAGATCGGGACAGGGCCGTATGTCGGCTACACCTTC. Translation: CASSAEIGTGPYVGYTF. V and J are TRBV7-2 and TRBJ1-2; 9 bases align to TRBD1. The CDR3 spans 17 residues. V trimming: 5 bases; J trimming: 8 bases; junction bases outside the gene matches: 18. In germline, CDR1 is SGHTA, CDR2 FQGNSA. The variable domain in full, with the rest retrieved from reference TRBV7-2 and TRBJ1-2, is GAGVSQSPSNKVTEKGKDVELRCDPISGHTALYWYRQSLGQGLEFLIYFQGNSAPDKSGLPSDRFSAERTGGSVSTLTIQRTQQEDSAVYLCASSAEIGTGPYVGYTFGSGTRLTVV.

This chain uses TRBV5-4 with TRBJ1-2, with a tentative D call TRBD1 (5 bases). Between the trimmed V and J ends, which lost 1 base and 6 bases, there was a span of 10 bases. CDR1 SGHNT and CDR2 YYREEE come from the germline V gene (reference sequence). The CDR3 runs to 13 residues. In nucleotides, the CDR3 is TGTGCCAGCAGCTTGACAGGCGTTAATGGCTACACCTTC. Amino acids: CASSLTGVNGYTF.

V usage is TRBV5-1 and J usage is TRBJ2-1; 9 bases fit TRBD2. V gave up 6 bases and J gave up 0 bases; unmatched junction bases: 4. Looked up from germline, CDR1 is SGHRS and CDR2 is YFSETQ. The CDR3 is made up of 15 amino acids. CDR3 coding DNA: TGCGCCAGCAAAGATAGCGGGAGCTCCTACAATGAGCAGTTCTTC. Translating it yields CASKDSGSSYNEQFF.

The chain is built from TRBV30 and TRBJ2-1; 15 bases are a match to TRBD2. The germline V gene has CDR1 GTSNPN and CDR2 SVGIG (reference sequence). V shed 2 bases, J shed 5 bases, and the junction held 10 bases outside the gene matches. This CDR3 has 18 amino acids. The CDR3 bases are TGTGCCTGGAGTACCGGACTAGCGGGGGGGCGGCTCGACAATGAGCAGTTCTTC. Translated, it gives CAWSTGLAGGRLDNEQFF.

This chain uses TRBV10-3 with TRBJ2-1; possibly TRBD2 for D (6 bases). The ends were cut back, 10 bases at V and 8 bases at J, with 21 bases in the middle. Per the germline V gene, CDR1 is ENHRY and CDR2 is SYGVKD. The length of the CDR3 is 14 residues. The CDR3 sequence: CATRGGPTTHEQFF. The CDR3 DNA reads TGTGCCACCCGGGGAGGTCCCACAACACATGAGCAGTTCTTC.

The CDR3 DNA sequence: TGTGCCAGCAGTTTATCTTGGGACAGAGATGCCTATGGCTACACCTTC. Its protein product is CASSLSWDRDAYGYTF. The V gene is TRBV27, the J gene TRBJ1-2; TRBD1 matches 7 bases. V was clipped by 0 bases and J by 4 bases; unmatched bases: 8. The CDR3 consists of 16 residues. Germline V gives CDR1 MNHEY, CDR2 SMNVEV (reference sequence).

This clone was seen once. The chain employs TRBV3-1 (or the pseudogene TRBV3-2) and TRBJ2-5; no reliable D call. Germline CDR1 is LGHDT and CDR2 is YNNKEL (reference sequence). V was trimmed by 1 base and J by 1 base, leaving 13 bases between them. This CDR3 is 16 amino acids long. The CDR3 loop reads CASSQGSSGGQETQYF. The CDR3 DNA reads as TGTGCCAGCAGCCAAGGATCTTCCGGTGGCCAAGAGACCCAGTACTTC.